This TCR beta chain was found in a study of CD4 T cell repertoires in COVID-19. Clones were read by immunoSEQ multiplex PCR, and TCRdb kept only the in-frame ones, dropping some. The table records tens of thousands of clones, about 83% of them present only once. The study, taken as a whole, reports: Some SARS-CoV-2 clonotypes, between 7 and 25%, recurred in SARS-CoV and/or HKU1 cultures.

With respect to this clone: What it binds is unknown.

The length of the CDR3 is 15 residues. CDR1 is SGHTA, CDR2 FQGNSA, per germline. The germline V and J ends were trimmed by 5 bases and 6 bases, with 16 bases remaining between them. Material: CD4+ T cells from peripheral blood, obtained after recovery from COVID-19. This chain links TRBV7-2 with TRBJ1-4, with D perhaps TRBD1 (6 bases). This TCR came from a human donor who had COVID-19. The CDR3 reads CASSLRGHGDEKLFF. CDR3 nucleotides: TGTGCCAGCAGCCTCAGGGGCCACGGGGATGAAAAACTGTTTTTT.